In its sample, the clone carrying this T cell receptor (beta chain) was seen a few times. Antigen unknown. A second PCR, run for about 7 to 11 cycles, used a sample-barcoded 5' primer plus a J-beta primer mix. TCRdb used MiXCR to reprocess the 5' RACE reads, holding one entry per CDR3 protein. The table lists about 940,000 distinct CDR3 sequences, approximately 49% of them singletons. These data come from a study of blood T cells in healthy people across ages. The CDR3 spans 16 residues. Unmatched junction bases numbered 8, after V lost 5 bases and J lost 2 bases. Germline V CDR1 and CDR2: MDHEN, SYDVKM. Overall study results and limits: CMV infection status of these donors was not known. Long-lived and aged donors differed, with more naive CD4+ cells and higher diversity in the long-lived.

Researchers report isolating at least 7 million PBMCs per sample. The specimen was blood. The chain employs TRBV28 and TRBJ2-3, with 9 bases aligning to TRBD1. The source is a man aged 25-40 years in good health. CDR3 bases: TGTGCCAGCAGTACCTCCCGGACAGGGGACACAGATACGCAGTATTTT. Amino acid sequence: CASSTSRTGDTDTQYF.